Shown below are 22 T cell receptor beta chains from a single sample sequenced in a study of T cell repertoires in cytomegalovirus infection. Antigens of these TCRs are unknown. TCRdb re-called the reads through MiXCR, storing one row per CDR3 protein. Altogether about a million distinct CDR3 sequences are present, 30% to 40% being singletons, with the ten largest covering around 15%. The sequencing here drew on cultured CD8+ T cells from PBMCs, taken from culture after CMV antigen stimulation. The origin of the receptors is a human donor in good health (CMV status not recorded). Some clones in this sample may be carry-over from other donors' samples.

The chain recombines TRBV12-3 or TRBV12-4 with TRBJ2-5; 8 nucleotides line up with TRBD2. After removal of 5 bases from V and 2 bases from J, the junction contained 7 bases not matched to a gene. The CDR3 length is 15 residues. DNA for the CDR3: TGTGCCAGCAGTAACCCGGGAGGGGGGCAAGAGACCCAGTACTTC. Translation gives CASSNPGGGQETQYF.

This clonotype was seen many times. The chain recombines TRBV12-3 or TRBV12-4 with TRBJ2-2; D call uncertain. This CDR3 has 11 residues. V was shortened by 4 bases and J by 7 bases, with 4 bases between the two germline ends. DNA for the CDR3: TGTGCCAGCAGTTCGGGCGGGGAGCTGTTTTTT. This translates into CASSSGGELFF.

J is TRBJ2-7 and V is TRBV27; TRBD1 matches 9 bases. V was pared by 1 base and J by 2 bases, with 3 bases of the junction left unmatched. Germline V lookup: CDR1 MNHEY, CDR2 SMNVEV (reference sequence). The CDR3 length is 15 residues. Written as DNA, the CDR3 is TGTGCCAGCAGTTTATGGGGACAGGGTGCCTACGAGCAGTACTTC. The encoded protein is CASSLWGQGAYEQYF.

This clonotype showed up many times. This chain links TRBV14 with TRBJ1-1; weak D call: TRBD1 (5 bases). In germline, CDR1 is SGHDN, CDR2 FVKESK. V shed 4 bases and J shed 5 bases, with 11 bases lying between them. This CDR3 is built from 13 residues. In DNA, the CDR3 is TGTGCCAGCAGCCCGGGACGGCTAACTGAAGCTTTCTTT. Translating it yields CASSPGRLTEAFF.

V is TRBV27 and J is TRBJ2-1, with D possibly TRBD1 on 5 matching bases. This CDR3 region has 14 residues. V lost 7 bases and J 7 bases, leaving 17 bases between the germline ends. Germline V lookup: CDR1 MNHEY, CDR2 SMNVEV (reference sequence). The DNA for the CDR3 is TGTGCCAGCACCCTAGGTATTCCAGGGAATGAGCAGTTCTTC. Translating gives CASTLGIPGNEQFF.

This sequence joins TRBV10-2 and TRBJ2-3; possible D gene TRBD1, 5 bases. CDR1 WSHSY and CDR2 SAAADI come from the germline V gene. The ends were cut back, 6 bases at V and 6 bases at J, with 10 bases in the middle. This CDR3 contains 12 residues. The CDR3 DNA follows: TGCGCCAGCAGGGCAGGGTCGGATACGCAGTATTTT. This gives the protein CASRAGSDTQYF.

The chain couples TRBV29-1 to TRBJ2-1; 8 nucleotides match TRBD1. After removal of 4 bases from V and 4 bases from J, the junction contained 6 bases not matched to a gene. The CDR3 spans 14 residues. The germline CDR1 and CDR2 sequences are SQVTM and ANQGSEA. CDR3 protein: CSVVGTGQYNEQFF. The CDR3 DNA is TGCAGCGTTGTTGGGACAGGTCAATACAATGAGCAGTTCTTC.

Remarks on this clonotype: This CDR3 is missing its conserved last phenylalanine or tryptophan, likely due to a read error. CDR3: CASSSRRGPPSGTGELFS. DNA for the CDR3: TGTGCCAGCAGTTCTAGGAGAGGGCCTCCCTCGGGGACCGGGGAGCTGTTTTCT. The chain combines TRBV12-3 or TRBV12-4 with TRBJ2-2, with D tentatively TRBD2 (5 bases). There are 18 residues in the CDR3. Between the trimmed V and J ends, which lost 4 bases and 5 bases, there was a span of 23 bases.

This clonotype was found a few times. The genes are TRBV2 and TRBJ1-1, with D tentatively TRBD1 (5 bases). The length of the CDR3 is 15 residues. Germline V gives CDR1 SNHLY, CDR2 FYNNEI. Trimming pared 0 bases from V and 0 bases from J, leaving 8 bases between. As DNA, the CDR3 is TGTGCCAGCAGTGAAGCGGGGCAAATGAACACTGAAGCTTTCTTT. This encodes CASSEAGQMNTEAFF.

V is TRBV27 and J is TRBJ1-5; D not certain. V lost 6 bases, J lost 4 bases, and 13 bases lay in between. The CDR3 loop spans 14 amino acids. In germline, CDR1 is MNHEY, CDR2 SMNVEV (reference sequence). The DNA for the CDR3 is TGTGCCAGCAGCGACCTCCGGGGTAATCAGCCCCAGCATTTT. Its protein product is CASSDLRGNQPQHF.

This clonotype was counted between two and nine times. V usage is TRBV6-1 and J usage is TRBJ1-2; weak D call: TRBD1 (5 bases). V lost 2 bases to trimming and J lost 2 bases, with 9 bases between them. Germline values: CDR1 MNHNS, CDR2 SASEGT. This CDR3 contains 14 residues. Here the CDR3 DNA reads TGTGCCAGCAGTGAATGGAGGGGAAACTATGGCTACACCTTC. This sequence encodes CASSEWRGNYGYTF.

V and J are TRBV7-9 and TRBJ2-7, with D perhaps matching TRBD1 (6 bases). V lost 5 bases and J 6 bases, leaving 11 bases between the germline ends. This CDR3 comprises 12 residues. Germline V CDR1 and CDR2: SEHNR, FQNEAQ (reference sequence). The CDR3: CASSLGQFEQYV. The CDR3 DNA is TGTGCCAGCAGCCTCGGACAGTTCGAGCAGTACGTC.

This clonotype showed up just a few times. The chain couples TRBV7-8 to TRBJ1-1; no reliable D call. CDR3 length equals 15 residues. Per germline, CDR1 SGHVS and CDR2 FQNEAQ. Trimming took 7 bases from V and 1 from J, leaving 16 bases between them. CDR3 DNA sequence: TGTGCCAGCACCCCAGCGGGCAGAGAGAACACTGAAGCTTTCTTT. Amino acid sequence: CASTPAGRENTEAFF.

This clonotype was counted only a few times. The chain couples TRBV10-3 to TRBJ1-1; possibly TRBD1 for D (6 bases). The CDR3 totals 15 residues. Germline lookup yields CDR1 ENHRY and CDR2 SYGVKD. Trimming shortened V by 6 bases and J by 0 bases, and 14 bases separated the two germline ends. DNA for the CDR3: TGTGCCATCAGGATCGGGGGGCCTGTGAACACTGAAGCTTTCTTT. Its translation: CAIRIGGPVNTEAFF.

J is TRBJ2-5 and V is TRBV6-5; D is unclear. CDR3 length: 16 amino acids. Trimming left V 5 bases short and J 1 base short, with 17 bases between. Germline CDR1 MNHEY, CDR2 SVGAGI. In nucleotides, the CDR3 is TGTGCCAGCAGTCCTCTGTGGGGTGAACTCCAAGAGACCCAGTACTTC. Its protein is CASSPLWGELQETQYF.

The chain combines TRBV4-3 with TRBJ2-3, with 14 bases fitting TRBD2. CDR3 length equals 17 residues. CDR1 LGHNA and CDR2 YSLEER come from the germline V gene. The J segment lost 2 bases and the V segment lost 6 bases, leaving 7 bases of the junction unmatched. CDR3 nucleotide sequence: TGCGCCAGCAGTCCCGGGACTAGCGGGGGAACCACAGATACGCAGTATTTT. The encoded protein is CASSPGTSGGTTDTQYF.

This clonotype was picked up many times. V and J are TRBV7-9 and TRBJ1-5; D is unresolved. This CDR3 is built from 14 residues. Germline V gives CDR1 SEHNR, CDR2 FQNEAQ (reference sequence). V was trimmed by 7 bases and J by 3 bases, leaving 13 bases between them. The CDR3 is CASTSGGVNQPQHF. CDR3 DNA sequence: TGTGCCAGCACCTCGGGAGGCGTCAATCAGCCCCAGCATTTT.

The sample holds a few counts of this clonotype. This chain uses TRBV7-9 with TRBJ1-2; 7 bases agree with TRBD1. In germline, CDR1 is SEHNR, CDR2 FQNEAQ (reference sequence). The CDR3 totals 16 residues. The junction had 13 bases not matched to a gene; V was cut back by 5 bases and J by 4 bases. CDR3 in DNA: TGTGCCAGCAGCGGGGGGGGACAGTGGTTGCGCTATGGCTACACCTTC. Translating it yields CASSGGGQWLRYGYTF.

The chain couples TRBV12-3 or TRBV12-4 to TRBJ1-1, with 9 positions matching TRBD1. The CDR3 has 15 amino acids. The trim removed 6 bases at V and 6 bases at J, leaving 11 bases unmatched. The CDR3 spells CASSRYRGLPSEAFF. DNA of the CDR3: TGTGCCAGCAGCCGCTACAGGGGGCTTCCATCTGAAGCTTTCTTT.

The chain links TRBV11-2 to TRBJ2-1; D might be TRBD1 (6 bases). The CDR3 is made up of 18 amino acids. Trimming shortened V by 0 bases and J by 5 bases, and 20 bases separated the two germline ends. In germline, CDR1 is SGHAT, CDR2 FQNNGV. CDR3 nucleotides: TGTGCCAGCAGCTTAGATCTACTGGGACACCGTCCACACAATGAGCAGTTCTTC. Encoded protein: CASSLDLLGHRPHNEQFF.

This clonotype showed up just a few times. The chain employs TRBV10-3 and TRBJ1-5; TRBD1 is a possible D gene (5 bases). The V gene's germline CDR1 is ENHRY and CDR2 SYGVKD. The V gene lost 10 bases and the J gene lost 5 bases, with 21 bases spanning the gap. CDR3 length: 15 amino acids. The CDR3 nucleotides read TGTGCCACCGGGACTTCCGAAAGGGTAGATCAGCCCCAGCATTTT. Protein product: CATGTSERVDQPQHF.

The sample holds many counts of this clonotype. The gene calls are TRBV7-2 and TRBJ2-1; 9 bases map to TRBD2. This CDR3 has 15 amino acids. Trimming cost V 4 bases and J 1 base; bases outside gene matches: 2. CDR1 SGHTA and CDR2 FQGNSA come from the germline V gene. The CDR3 region is CASSSTSGSYNEQFF. CDR3 bases: TGTGCCAGCAGCTCCACTAGCGGGTCCTACAATGAGCAGTTCTTC.